What follows is one T cell receptor (beta chain) and its context. Its cognate antigen is unknown. An amount of RNA that ranged from roughly 0.45 to 1 ug was reverse transcribed with random hexamers. With immunoSEQ multiplex PCR, TCR beta CDR3 was amplified across 54 Vbeta and 13 Jbeta. TCRdb analysed the immunoSEQ multiplex PCR reads with MiXCR anew, one entry per CDR3 protein. The data hold around 130,000 distinct CDR3 sequences, with 85% to 95% observed a single time. This entry belongs to a study of CD8 T cells in Susac syndrome. Study-wide results and limits: Susac syndrome CD8+ repertoires were clonally expanded, most strongly in CD8+ TEMRA cells. A relatively small number of individuals underwent TCR sequencing and HLA analysis.

Looked up from germline, CDR1 is LNHNV and CDR2 is YYDKDF (reference sequence). The V gene lost 0 bases and the J gene lost 0 bases, with 9 bases spanning the gap. The CDR3 totals 16 residues. The TEMRA cells underwent FACS enrichment, while the CD8+ and CD4+ T cells underwent negative isolation. The sequenced sample consisted of CD8+ T cells from PBMCs. The gene calls are TRBV15 and TRBJ1-5; D unresolved. The clonotype comes from a human donor with Susac syndrome. CDR3 in DNA: TGTGCCACCAGCAGAGACTACAATTATAGCAATCAGCCCCAGCATTTT. Its protein product is CATSRDYNYSNQPQHF.